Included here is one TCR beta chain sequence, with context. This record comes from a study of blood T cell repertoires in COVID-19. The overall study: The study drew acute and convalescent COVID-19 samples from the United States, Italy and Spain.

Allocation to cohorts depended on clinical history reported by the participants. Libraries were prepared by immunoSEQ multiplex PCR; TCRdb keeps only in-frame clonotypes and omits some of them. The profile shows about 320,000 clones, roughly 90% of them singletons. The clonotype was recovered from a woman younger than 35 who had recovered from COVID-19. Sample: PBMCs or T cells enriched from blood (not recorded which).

The CDR3 sequence is CASSRDRGPETQYF. The CDR3 DNA is TGCGCCAGCAGCCGGGACAGGGGGCCAGAGACCCAGTACTTC. The V and J genes are TRBV5-1 and TRBJ2-5, with 12 bases identical to TRBD1. This CDR3 is built from 14 residues. Germline V gene data show CDR1 as SGHRS and CDR2 as YFSETQ. J gave up 4 bases and V 4 bases, and 2 bases lay outside the gene matches. The full variable domain, with the rest looked up from reference TRBV5-1 and TRBJ2-5, is KAGVTQTPRYLIKTRGQQVTLSCSPISGHRSVSWYQQTPGQGLQFLFEYFSETQRNKGNFPGRFSGRQFSNSRSEMNVSTLELGDSALYLCASSRDRGPETQYFGPGTRLLVL.